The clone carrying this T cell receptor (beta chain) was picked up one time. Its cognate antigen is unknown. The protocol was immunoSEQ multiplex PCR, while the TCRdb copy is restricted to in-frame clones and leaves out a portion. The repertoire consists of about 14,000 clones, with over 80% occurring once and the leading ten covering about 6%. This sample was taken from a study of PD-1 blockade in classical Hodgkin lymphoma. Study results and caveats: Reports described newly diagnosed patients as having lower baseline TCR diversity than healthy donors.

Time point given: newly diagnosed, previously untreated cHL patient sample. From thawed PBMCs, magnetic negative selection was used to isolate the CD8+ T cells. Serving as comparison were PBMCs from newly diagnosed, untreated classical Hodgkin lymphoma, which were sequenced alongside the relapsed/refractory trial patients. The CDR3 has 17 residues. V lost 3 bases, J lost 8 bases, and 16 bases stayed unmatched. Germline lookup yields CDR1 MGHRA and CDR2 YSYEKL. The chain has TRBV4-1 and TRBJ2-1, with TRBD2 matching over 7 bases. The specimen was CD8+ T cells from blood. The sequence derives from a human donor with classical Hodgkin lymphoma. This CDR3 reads CASSHPSDAGEGHEQFF. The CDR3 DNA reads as TGCGCCAGCAGCCACCCCTCAGACGCGGGAGAAGGGCATGAGCAGTTCTTC.